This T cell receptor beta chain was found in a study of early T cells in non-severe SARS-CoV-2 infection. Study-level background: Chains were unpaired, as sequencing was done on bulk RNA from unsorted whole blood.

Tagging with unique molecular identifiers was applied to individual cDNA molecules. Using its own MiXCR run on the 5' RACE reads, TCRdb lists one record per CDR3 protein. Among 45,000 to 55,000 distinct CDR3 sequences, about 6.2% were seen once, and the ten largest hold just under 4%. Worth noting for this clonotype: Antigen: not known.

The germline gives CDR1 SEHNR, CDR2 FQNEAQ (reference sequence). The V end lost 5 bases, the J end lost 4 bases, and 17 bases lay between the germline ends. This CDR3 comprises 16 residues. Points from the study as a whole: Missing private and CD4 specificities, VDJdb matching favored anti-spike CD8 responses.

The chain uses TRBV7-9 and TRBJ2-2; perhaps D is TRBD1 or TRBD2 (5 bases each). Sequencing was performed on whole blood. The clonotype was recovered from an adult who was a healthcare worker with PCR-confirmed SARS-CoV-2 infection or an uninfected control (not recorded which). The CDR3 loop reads CASSPLGPTSTGELFF. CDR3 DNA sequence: TGTGCCAGCAGCCCACTGGGACCTACGAGCACCGGGGAGCTGTTTTTT.